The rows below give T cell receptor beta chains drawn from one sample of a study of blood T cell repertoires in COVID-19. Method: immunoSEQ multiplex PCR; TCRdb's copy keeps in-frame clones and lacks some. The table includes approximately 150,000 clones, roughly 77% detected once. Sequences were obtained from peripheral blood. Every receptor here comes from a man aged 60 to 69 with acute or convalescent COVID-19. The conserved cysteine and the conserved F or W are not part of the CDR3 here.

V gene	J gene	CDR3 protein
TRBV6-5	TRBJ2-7	ASSYLRPGQGHEQY
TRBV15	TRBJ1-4	ATSRDAGATNEKLF
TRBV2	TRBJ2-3	ASSFGQFTDTQY
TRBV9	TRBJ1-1	ASSVISTANTEAF
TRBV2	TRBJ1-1	ASRGLTRGTEAF
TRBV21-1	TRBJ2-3	ASSTGQGSTDTQY
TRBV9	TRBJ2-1	ASSTSSGRYNEQF
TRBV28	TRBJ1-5	ASAAQGTKTYSNQPQH
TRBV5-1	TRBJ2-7	ASSLEGPGVSDEQY
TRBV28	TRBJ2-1	ASSLTAPTYNEQF
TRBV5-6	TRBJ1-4	ASSDDRVTEKLF
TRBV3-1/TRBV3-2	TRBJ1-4	ASSQSDRGNEKLF
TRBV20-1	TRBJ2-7	SARLDLEQY
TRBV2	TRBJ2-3	ASSEVATDTQY
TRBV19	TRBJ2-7	ASSVGTSGISYEQY
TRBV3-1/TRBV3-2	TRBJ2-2	ASSRSGSNTGELF
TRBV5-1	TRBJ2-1	ASSTRQGAYNEQF
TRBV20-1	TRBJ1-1	SAPTWPEAF
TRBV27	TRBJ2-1	ASSFSWGGYNEQF
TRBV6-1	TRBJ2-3	ASSERAATSRVTDTQY
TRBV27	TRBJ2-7	ATKRGQGADEQY
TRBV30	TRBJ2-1	AWSPGVWGVRNEQF
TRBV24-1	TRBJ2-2	ATSDLTWSGELF
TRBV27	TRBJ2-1	ASSLFPGQGSYNEQF
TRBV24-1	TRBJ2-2	ATSGTGWSGELF
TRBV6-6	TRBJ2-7	ASSTSSYEQY
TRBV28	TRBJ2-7	ASSSGTGLQYEQY
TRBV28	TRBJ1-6	ASILGGGSYNSPLH
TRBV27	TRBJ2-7	ASSLLASGRAGNEQY